A selection of T cell receptor beta chains follows, all from one sample in a study of cytomegalovirus exposure and HLA in healthy donors. TCRdb's table, derived via immunoSEQ multiplex PCR, lists solely in-frame clones and lacks some. The sample table sets out under 120,000 clones. The sequenced material came from PBMCs. These TCRs come from a man aged 50 to 59 in good health and CMV-seronegative. Both conserved end residues are part of each CDR3. Fields, in order: V gene, D gene, J gene, CDR3 length, CDR3 protein, CDR3 DNA. A D gene is named only where the DNA matches it firmly.

v_gene: TRBV4-2
d_gene: NA
j_gene: TRBJ2-1
len: 16
CDR3aa: CASSQEAGVRVNEQFF
CDR3nt: TGTGCCAGCAGCCAAGAGGCCGGAGTGAGGGTTAATGAGCAGTTCTTC

v_gene: TRBV28
d_gene: NA
j_gene: TRBJ2-7
len: 14
CDR3aa: CASSLGRTPYEQYF
CDR3nt: TGTGCCAGCAGTTTAGGTAGAACCCCCTACGAGCAGTACTTC

v_gene: TRBV5-4
d_gene: TRBD2
j_gene: TRBJ2-7
len: 15
CDR3aa: CASSFSSGSAYEQYF
CDR3nt: TGTGCCAGCAGCTTCTCTAGCGGGAGTGCCTACGAGCAGTACTTC

v_gene: TRBV9
d_gene: TRBD1
j_gene: TRBJ2-1
len: 15
CDR3aa: CASSARGRRDNEQFF
CDR3nt: TGTGCCAGCAGCGCTAGGGGGCGCCGGGACAATGAGCAGTTCTTC

v_gene: TRBV19
d_gene: NA
j_gene: TRBJ1-1
len: 17
CDR3aa: CASRRHSSYGGSTEAFF
CDR3nt: TGTGCCAGTCGTAGACATAGCTCGTACGGGGGATCCACTGAAGCTTTCTTT

v_gene: TRBV27
d_gene: NA
j_gene: TRBJ2-7
len: 14
CDR3aa: CASSQIARTYEQYF
CDR3nt: TGTGCCAGCAGTCAAATCGCTAGGACCTACGAGCAGTACTTC

v_gene: TRBV5-4
d_gene: NA
j_gene: TRBJ2-1
len: 15
CDR3aa: CASSIGGSSYNEQFF
CDR3nt: TGTGCCAGCAGCATCGGGGGAAGCTCCTACAATGAGCAGTTCTTC

v_gene: TRBV18
d_gene: NA
j_gene: TRBJ1-2
len: 13
CDR3aa: CASSPEQEYGYTF
CDR3nt: TGTGCCAGCTCACCAGAGCAGGAATATGGCTACACCTTC

v_gene: TRBV7-2
d_gene: NA
j_gene: TRBJ2-7
len: 15
CDR3aa: CASSPMGSHTYEQYF
CDR3nt: TGTGCCAGCAGCCCCATGGGCAGTCATACCTACGAGCAGTACTTC

v_gene: TRBV11-2
d_gene: TRBD1
j_gene: TRBJ2-5
len: 16
CDR3aa: CASSTRQGPYQETQYF
CDR3nt: TGTGCCAGCAGCACCCGACAGGGGCCGTACCAAGAGACCCAGTACTTC

v_gene: TRBV7-3
d_gene: NA
j_gene: TRBJ1-1
len: 14
CDR3aa: CASRKRREDTEAFF
CDR3nt: TGTGCCAGCAGAAAACGGCGGGAGGACACTGAAGCTTTCTTT

v_gene: TRBV27
d_gene: TRBD2
j_gene: TRBJ2-7
len: 15
CDR3aa: CASSPWTSGGYEQYF
CDR3nt: TGTGCCAGCAGTCCCTGGACTAGCGGGGGATACGAGCAGTACTTC